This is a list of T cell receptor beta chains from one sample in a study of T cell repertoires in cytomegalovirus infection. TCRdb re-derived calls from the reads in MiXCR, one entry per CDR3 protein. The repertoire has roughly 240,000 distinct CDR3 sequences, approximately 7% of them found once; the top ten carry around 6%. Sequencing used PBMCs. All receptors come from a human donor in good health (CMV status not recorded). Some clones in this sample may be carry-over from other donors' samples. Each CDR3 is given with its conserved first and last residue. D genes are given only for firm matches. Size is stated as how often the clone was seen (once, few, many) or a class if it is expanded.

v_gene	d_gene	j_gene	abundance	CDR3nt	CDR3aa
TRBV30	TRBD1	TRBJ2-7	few	TGTGCCTGGAGAGACAGGGGAATCTACGAGCAGTACTTC	CAWRDRGIYEQYF
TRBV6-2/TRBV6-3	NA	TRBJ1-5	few	TGTGCCAGCAGTTACGGGGGCCAAGATCAGCCCCAGCATTTT	CASSYGGQDQPQHF
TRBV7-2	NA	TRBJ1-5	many	TGTGCCAGCAGCTTGGGCACTCTGAGGTGGCCCCAGCATTTT	CASSLGTLRWPQHF
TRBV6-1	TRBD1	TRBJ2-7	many	TGTGCCAGCAGTCCTCAGACAGGGATCAGATCCCACGAGCAGTACTTC	CASSPQTGIRSHEQYF
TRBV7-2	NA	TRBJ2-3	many	TGTGCCAGCAGCTTAGCCCGGACGGGACCAAGCACAGATACGCAGTATTTT	CASSLARTGPSTDTQYF
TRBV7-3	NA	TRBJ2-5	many	TGTGCCAGCAGCTTCGGACGGCAAGAGACCCAGTACTTC	CASSFGRQETQYF
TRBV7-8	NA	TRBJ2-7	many	TGTGCCAGCAGCACGAGGACTGGGGGACACGAGCAGTACTTC	CASSTRTGGHEQYF
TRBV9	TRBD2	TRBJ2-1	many	TGTGCCAGCAGCGTCCCCGGGGGGGAGGAACATGAGCAGTTCTTC	CASSVPGGEEHEQFF
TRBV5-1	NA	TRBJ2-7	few	TGCGCCAGCAGCTTTTCGACAGTCTCCTACGAGCAGTACTTC	CASSFSTVSYEQYF
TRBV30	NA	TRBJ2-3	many	TGTGCCTGGAGTGTACTCGCAGATACGCAGTATTTT	CAWSVLADTQYF
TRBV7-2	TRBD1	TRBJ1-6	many	TGTGCCAGCAGCTTCGAAGGACAGGGGAATTCACCCCTCCACTTT	CASSFEGQGNSPLHF
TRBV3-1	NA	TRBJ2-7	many	TGTGCCAGCAGCCAAGATGGTGGGACCTACGAGCAGTACTTC	CASSQDGGTYEQYF
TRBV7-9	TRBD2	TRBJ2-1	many	TGTGCCAGCAGCCGAGGGGCTAGCGGGTACAATGAGCAGTTCTTC	CASSRGASGYNEQFF
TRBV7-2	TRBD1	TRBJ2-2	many	TGTGCCAGCAGCTCGTGGACAGGGAACACCGGGGAGCTGTTTTTT	CASSSWTGNTGELFF
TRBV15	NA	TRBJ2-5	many	TGTGCCACCAGCAGAGAGGGTCAGACCCCCGCTGGGACCCAGTACTTC	CATSREGQTPAGTQYF